The rows below give T cell receptor beta chains drawn from one sample of a study of vaccination and CD4 T cells after COVID-19. TCRdb re-derived calls from the PCR reads in MiXCR, one entry per CDR3 protein. The table has about 29,000 distinct CDR3 sequences, roughly 50% seen once. This material consisted of CD4+ T cells from blood, taken about 7 months after SARS-CoV-2 vaccination. These receptors were taken from a human donor who had recovered from COVID-19. Each CDR3 is given with its conserved first and last residue. A D gene is named only where the DNA matches it firmly. For some rows the clone size is stated as once, few or many, or as a class when expanded; others skip it.

D gene,V gene,J gene,clone size,CDR3 DNA,CDR3 protein
TRBD1,TRBV19,TRBJ2-7,NA,TGTGCCAGTAGTATCCGGACAGGCTCCTACGAGCAGTACTTC,CASSIRTGSYEQYF
TRBD2,TRBV7-6,TRBJ2-5,few,TGTGCCAGCACCCTCTTAAGGGGAGGGGAGACCCAGTACTTC,CASTLLRGGETQYF
NA,TRBV19,TRBJ2-5,NA,TGTGCCAGTAGTAGCAGGGACCAAGAGACCCAGTACTTC,CASSSRDQETQYF
TRBD2,TRBV7-9,TRBJ2-3,NA,TGTGCCGGAAGATTAGCGGGAGGCCCCCCCAGAGATACGCAGTATTTT,CAGRLAGGPPRDTQYF
NA,TRBV15,TRBJ2-3,few,TGTGCCACCAGCAGAGGCTTGGTAGATACGCAGTATTTT,CATSRGLVDTQYF
NA,TRBV7-3,TRBJ2-2,NA,TGTACCAGCAGCTTAAACTTGGGCCCAGTCACCGGGGAGCTGTTTTTT,CTSSLNLGPVTGELFF
TRBD1,TRBV27,TRBJ2-2,NA,TGTGCCAGCAGCCCCCGGGACAGGGGCTACACCGGGGAGCTGTTTTTT,CASSPRDRGYTGELFF
NA,TRBV6-2/TRBV6-3,TRBJ2-7,NA,TGTGCCAGCAGTTACCTACTACCGGGGGACTACGAGCAGTACTTC,CASSYLLPGDYEQYF
NA,TRBV7-6,TRBJ2-1,NA,TGTGCCAGCAGCTTTGGTGTGGGAGGATACAATGAGCAGTTCTTC,CASSFGVGGYNEQFF
TRBD1,TRBV7-2,TRBJ1-2,NA,TGTGCCAGCAGCTTAGTGCGGGACAGGGGTTATGGCTACACCTTC,CASSLVRDRGYGYTF
NA,TRBV28,TRBJ1-3,NA,TGTGCCAGCAGCCCGTACCCTGGAAACACCATATATTTT,CASSPYPGNTIYF
NA,TRBV7-3,TRBJ2-1,once,TGTGCCAGCAGTGTCCAGGGGACGCCCCACGAGCAGTTCTTC,CASSVQGTPHEQFF
TRBD2,TRBV28,TRBJ2-2,NA,TGTGCCAGCGTGACCAGCGGGAGGGCCCCCGGGGAGCTGTTTTTT,CASVTSGRAPGELFF
TRBD2,TRBV6-1,TRBJ2-7,NA,TGTGCCAGCAGACCTAGCGGAATCTCCTACGAGCAGTACTTC,CASRPSGISYEQYF
TRBD2,TRBV6-2/TRBV6-3,TRBJ2-2,few,TGTGCCCGACGACTAGCGGGAGCGGCCGGGGAGCTGTTTTTT,CARRLAGAAGELFF
NA,TRBV6-5,TRBJ1-2,few,TGTGCCAGCAGTTACTCGTACCCAACAGGGCACGGGGGCTACACCTTC,CASSYSYPTGHGGYTF
NA,TRBV14,TRBJ1-6,NA,TGTGCCAGCAGCCATTTTCCCAATTCACCCCTCCACTTT,CASSHFPNSPLHF
TRBD1,TRBV18,TRBJ1-2,NA,TGTGCCAGCTCACCGACGGGACAGGGGGCGCTTAACTATGGCTACACCTTC,CASSPTGQGALNYGYTF
NA,TRBV28,TRBJ1-2,NA,TGTGCCAGCGGTAACTCGGCCCTAGCCCACTATGGCTACACCTTC,CASGNSALAHYGYTF
NA,TRBV28,TRBJ1-2,NA,TGTGCCAGCAGAGACGGTCGGGGCTACACCTTC,CASRDGRGYTF
NA,TRBV6-4,TRBJ2-2,NA,TGTGCCAGCAAGGAGGTAGAATGGACCGGGGAGCTGTTTTTT,CASKEVEWTGELFF
NA,TRBV28,TRBJ1-1,few,TGTGCCAGCAGTTTAGGGACTGAAGCTTTCTTT,CASSLGTEAFF
NA,TRBV28,TRBJ2-7,NA,TGTGCCAGCAGGGAAGGGGGTGCTACCTACGAGCAGTACTTC,CASREGGATYEQYF
TRBD2,TRBV20-1,TRBJ2-7,NA,TGCAGTGCTAGAGTTGCCGGACTAGCGGGACCTTACTCCTACGAGCAGTACTTC,CSARVAGLAGPYSYEQYF
NA,TRBV6-5,TRBJ1-2,once,TGTGCCAGCAGTTACCTTGGTAGGCCTAACTATGGCTACACCTTC,CASSYLGRPNYGYTF
NA,TRBV7-2,TRBJ2-7,once,TGTGCCAGCAGCTTCGGGAGAAACTACGAGCAGTACTTC,CASSFGRNYEQYF
TRBD1,TRBV7-9,TRBJ1-2,few,TGTGCCAGCAGCCTTGGACAGGGGCCCCCTAGGGGCTACACCTTC,CASSLGQGPPRGYTF
NA,TRBV28,TRBJ1-5,NA,TGTGCCAGCTGGAGGGTAGGGAGCAATCAGCCCCAGCATTTT,CASWRVGSNQPQHF
TRBD2,TRBV6-1,TRBJ2-1,NA,TGTGCCAGCACCGATACCCCCGGCGGGAGGGCCCCGGGGAATGAGCAGTTCTTC,CASTDTPGGRAPGNEQFF
NA,TRBV7-9,TRBJ2-5,medium-sized,TGTGCCAGCCTTCCCGGTTTAGGCTTCGGACTCCAAGAGACCCAGTACTTC,CASLPGLGFGLQETQYF
TRBD1,TRBV4-2,TRBJ2-5,NA,TGTGCCAGCAGCCAAAAGGGCCCGGGACAGGGGGGAGAGACCCAGTACTTC,CASSQKGPGQGGETQYF
NA,TRBV27,TRBJ2-7,once,TGTGCCAGCAGTTTGGGCAGTTTCTCCTACGAGCAGTACTTC,CASSLGSFSYEQYF
NA,TRBV19,TRBJ1-5,few,TGTGCCAGTAGTATGATGGGGAGGGGCAATCAGCCCCAGCATTTT,CASSMMGRGNQPQHF
TRBD1,TRBV20-1,TRBJ1-5,NA,TGCAGTGCTAGAGATTTCCTGGGACAGGGATTCAGCAATCAGCCCCAGCATTTT,CSARDFLGQGFSNQPQHF
TRBD2,TRBV20-1,TRBJ2-5,NA,TGCAGTGCTAGAGGGCGGGAGGACGTCGAGACCCAGTACTTC,CSARGREDVETQYF
NA,TRBV18,TRBJ2-1,NA,TGTGCCAGCTCACCACCAACTATTCCTGAGCAGTTCTTC,CASSPPTIPEQFF
NA,TRBV20-1,TRBJ2-3,few,TGCAGTGCGGAGAATGGAATGGCGGATACGCAGTATTTT,CSAENGMADTQYF
NA,TRBV15,TRBJ2-7,few,TGTGCCACCAGCAGAGATCTGGGCCAGTCCTACGAGCAGTACTTC,CATSRDLGQSYEQYF
NA,TRBV7-2,TRBJ1-5,NA,TGTGCCAGCAGCTTCTCGGCGGGCCAGCCCCAGCATTTT,CASSFSAGQPQHF
NA,TRBV6-2/TRBV6-3,TRBJ2-7,few,TGTGCCAGCAACCAAGGTGGCAGTGGTCGCTACGAGCAGTACTTC,CASNQGGSGRYEQYF
NA,TRBV20-1,TRBJ2-5,NA,TGCAGTGCTAGAGTTCCAGGGACCCAAGAGACCCAGTACTTC,CSARVPGTQETQYF
NA,TRBV7-2,TRBJ2-2,NA,TGTGCCAGCAGCTTAGGACTATACACCGGGGAGCTGTTTTTT,CASSLGLYTGELFF
NA,TRBV20-1,TRBJ2-7,NA,TGCAGTGCCCCTGGTGAAACCTACGAGCAGTACTTC,CSAPGETYEQYF
TRBD2,TRBV11-1,TRBJ2-7,few,TGTGCCAGCAGCTTATATGCGGGAGTAAACTACGAGCAGTACTTC,CASSLYAGVNYEQYF
NA,TRBV12-3/TRBV12-4,TRBJ1-6,NA,TGTGCCAGCAGTTTAGCGCAACGGGGGGTGGTGGATAATTCACCCCTCCACTTT,CASSLAQRGVVDNSPLHF
NA,TRBV20-1,TRBJ2-3,NA,TGCAGTGCTAGAGTTCTGAGCGAGAGAGCAGATACGCAGTATTTT,CSARVLSERADTQYF
NA,TRBV6-1,TRBJ2-1,NA,TGTGCCAGCAGAACCCACCCTACCTCCTCCTACAATGAGCAGTTCTTC,CASRTHPTSSYNEQFF
NA,TRBV7-8,TRBJ1-6,NA,TGTGCCAGCACCGGACTGGGACTTATGGGAAATAATTCACCCCTCCACTTT,CASTGLGLMGNNSPLHF